A single sample gave rise to the 8 T cell receptor beta chains below, sequenced in a study of blood T cells in healthy people across ages. Next came a second PCR, run for about 6 to 12 cycles, which used a sample-barcoded 5' primer along with a J-beta primer mix. TCRdb ran MiXCR on the 5' RACE reads and lists one entry per CDR3 protein. The table has hundreds of thousands of distinct CDR3 sequences, approximately 25% seen once. The data also belong to a second study, concerning T cells of mothers and their children.

Sequenced input: blood. Every receptor here comes from a boy younger than 18 in good health.

This chain's CDR3 is CASSPDQGITGELFF. The CDR3 bases are TGTGCCAGCAGCCCTGACCAGGGCATCACCGGGGAGCTGTTTTTT. The chain carries TRBV7-2 and TRBJ2-2; the D gene is possibly TRBD1 (5 bases). Trimming shortened V by 5 bases and J by 4 bases, and 14 bases separated the two germline ends. The CDR3 is 15 residues long. Germline CDR1 and CDR2: SGHTA and FQGNSA.

V gene TRBV5-1 combines with J gene TRBJ2-3; no firm D call. Germline CDR1 and CDR2: SGHRS and YFSETQ. The length of the CDR3 is 15 residues. V was clipped by 0 bases and J by 4 bases, with 12 bases between them. The CDR3 DNA sequence: TGCGCCAGCAGCTTGGCGGAATACTCGGCAGATACGCAGTATTTT. It yields the protein CASSLAEYSADTQYF.

This sequence joins TRBV7-8 and TRBJ2-7; possibly TRBD1 or TRBD2 for D (6 bases each). The ends were cut back, 5 bases at V and 4 bases at J, with 15 bases in the middle. The CDR3 spans 14 residues. Germline CDR1 SGHVS, CDR2 FQNEAQ. The CDR3 loop is CASSPRGGRYEQYF. The CDR3 nucleotides are TGTGCCAGCAGCCCCAGGGGAGGTCGATACGAGCAGTACTTC.

This sequence joins TRBV20-1 and TRBJ1-4, with 7 bases that match TRBD1. Germline V gene data show CDR1 as DFQATT and CDR2 as SNEGSKA (reference sequence). CDR3 length equals 15 residues. With 4 bases clipped from V and 8 bases from J, the junction kept 13 bases outside the gene matches. The CDR3: CSAMNADRLREKLFF. The CDR3, as DNA: TGCAGTGCTATGAATGCGGACAGGCTCAGGGAAAAACTGTTTTTT.

This clonotype was seen once. This rearrangement joins TRBV5-6 to TRBJ2-7; the D is unclear. V lost 0 bases and J lost 1, with 11 bases in between. Looked up from germline, CDR1 is SGHDT and CDR2 is YYEEEE. The CDR3 is made up of 15 amino acids. Here the CDR3 reads CASSLGRSDSYEQYF. The CDR3, as DNA: TGTGCCAGCAGCTTGGGGCGCAGCGATTCCTACGAGCAGTACTTC.

This clonotype was recorded a few times. The chain employs TRBV20-1 and TRBJ2-1; 8 bases are shared with TRBD2. The V gene's germline CDR1 is DFQATT and CDR2 SNEGSKA (reference sequence). V shed 3 bases, J shed 6 bases, and the junction held 7 bases outside the gene matches. The CDR3 consists of 14 residues. The CDR3 sequence: CSARVGAGANEQFF. The CDR3 bases are TGCAGTGCTAGGGTGGGAGCGGGAGCCAATGAGCAGTTCTTC.

The chain joins TRBV14 to TRBJ1-4; 7 positions agree with TRBD1. The V gene's germline CDR1 is SGHDN and CDR2 FVKESK. This CDR3 has 16 amino acids. V trimming: 2 bases; J trimming: 5 bases; junction bases outside the gene matches: 8. The CDR3 loop is CASSQHVPGGNEKLFF. CDR3 coding DNA: TGTGCCAGCAGCCAACATGTGCCAGGGGGAAATGAAAAACTGTTTTTT.

The chain joins TRBV6-2 or TRBV6-3 to TRBJ2-7; D gene uncertain. The CDR3 contains 15 residues. V lost 5 bases to trimming and J lost 2 bases, with 16 bases between them. The germline V gene encodes CDR1 MNHEY and CDR2 SVGEGT. CDR3 DNA sequence: TGTGCCAGCAGTGACACTCAACTTCGAACCTACGAGCAGTACTTC. Protein sequence: CASSDTQLRTYEQYF.